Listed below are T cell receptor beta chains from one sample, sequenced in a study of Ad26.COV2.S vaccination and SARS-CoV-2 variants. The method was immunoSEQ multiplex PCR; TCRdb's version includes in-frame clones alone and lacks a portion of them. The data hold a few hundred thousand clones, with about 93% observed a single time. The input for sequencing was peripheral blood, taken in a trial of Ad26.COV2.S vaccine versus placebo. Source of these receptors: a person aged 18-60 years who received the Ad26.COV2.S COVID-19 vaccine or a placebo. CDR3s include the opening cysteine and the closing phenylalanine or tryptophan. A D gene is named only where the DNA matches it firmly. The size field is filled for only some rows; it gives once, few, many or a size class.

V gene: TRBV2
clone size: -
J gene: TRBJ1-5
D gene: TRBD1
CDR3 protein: CASSPRTGGDQPQHF
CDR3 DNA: TGTGCCAGCAGTCCCCGGACAGGGGGCGATCAGCCCCAGCATTTT

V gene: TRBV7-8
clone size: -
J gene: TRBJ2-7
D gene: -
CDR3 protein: CASSQTSYEQYF
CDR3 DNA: TGTGCCAGCAGCCAGACGTCCTACGAGCAGTACTTC

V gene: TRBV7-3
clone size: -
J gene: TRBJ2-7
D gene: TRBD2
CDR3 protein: CASSLLAGEHYEQYF
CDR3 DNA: TGTGCCAGCAGCTTACTAGCGGGAGAACACTACGAGCAGTACTTC

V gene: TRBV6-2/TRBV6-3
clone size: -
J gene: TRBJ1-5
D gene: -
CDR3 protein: CASSPEDRLDNQPQHF
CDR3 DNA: TGTGCCAGCAGTCCCGAGGACAGACTTGACAATCAGCCCCAGCATTTT

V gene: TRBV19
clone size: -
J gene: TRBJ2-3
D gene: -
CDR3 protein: CASSIGRELSDTQYF
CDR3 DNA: TGTGCCAGTAGTATAGGTCGGGAGCTGTCAGATACGCAGTATTTT

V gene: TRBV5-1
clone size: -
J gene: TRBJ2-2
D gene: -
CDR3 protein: CASSPTGNANTGELFF
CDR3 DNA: TGCGCCAGCAGCCCCACAGGGAACGCGAACACCGGGGAGCTGTTTTTT

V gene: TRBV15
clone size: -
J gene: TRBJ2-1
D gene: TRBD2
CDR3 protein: CATSRGGSGRLYEQFF
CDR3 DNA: TGTGCCACCAGCAGAGGTGGTAGCGGGAGGCTCTATGAGCAGTTCTTC

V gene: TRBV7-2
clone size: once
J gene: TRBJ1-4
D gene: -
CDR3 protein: CASSSRGGTNEKLFF
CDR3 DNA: TGTGCCAGCAGCTCCCGGGGGGGAACTAATGAAAAACTGTTTTTT

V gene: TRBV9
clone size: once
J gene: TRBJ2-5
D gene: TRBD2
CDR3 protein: CASSVTGLAGETQYF
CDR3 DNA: TGTGCCAGCAGCGTAACAGGACTAGCGGGAGAGACCCAGTACTTC

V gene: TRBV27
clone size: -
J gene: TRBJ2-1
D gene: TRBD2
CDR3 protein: CASSQYGLAGVEQFF
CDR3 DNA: TGTGCCAGCAGTCAGTACGGACTAGCGGGAGTGGAGCAGTTCTTC

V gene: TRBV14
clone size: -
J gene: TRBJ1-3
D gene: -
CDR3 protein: CASSQEGTAPGNTIYF
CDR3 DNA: TGTGCCAGCAGCCAAGAGGGAACAGCTCCTGGAAACACCATATATTTT

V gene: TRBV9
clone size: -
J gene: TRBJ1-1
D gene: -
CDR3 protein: CASSVDHRTEAFF
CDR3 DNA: TGTGCCAGCAGCGTAGACCATCGAACTGAAGCTTTCTTT

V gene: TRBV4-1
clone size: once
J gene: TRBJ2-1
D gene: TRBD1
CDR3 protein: CASSQATGGGSYNEQFF
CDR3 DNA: TGCGCCAGCAGCCAGGCCACAGGGGGCGGGTCCTACAATGAGCAGTTCTTC

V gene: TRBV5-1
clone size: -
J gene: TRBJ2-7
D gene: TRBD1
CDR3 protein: CASTGTGGYEQYF
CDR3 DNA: TGCGCCAGTACCGGGACAGGAGGCTACGAGCAGTACTTC

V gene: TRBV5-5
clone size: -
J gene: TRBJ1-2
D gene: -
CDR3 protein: CASSLGRGRAEGYTF
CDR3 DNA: TGTGCCAGCAGCTTGGGGCGGGGCAGGGCTGAAGGCTACACCTTC